The 28 T cell receptor beta chains below were found in one sample sequenced in a study of T cells after somatic rescue of genetic block. TCRdb's copy holds only in-frame clones and misses some; the assay was immunoSEQ multiplex PCR. This sample has some 68,000 clones, with approximately 90% found just once. Input material: peripheral blood mononuclear cells (PBMCs). The receptors come from a man younger than 40.

J is TRBJ1-5 and V is TRBV29-1; D unclear. The CDR3 runs 12 residues. The V gene's germline CDR1 is SQVTM and CDR2 ANQGSEA. Trimming took off 5 bases at V and 0 bases at J, with 5 bases between the two ends. The CDR3, as DNA: TGCAGCGTTCAGGTTAGCAATCAGCCCCAGCATTTT. As protein: CSVQVSNQPQHF.

The V gene is TRBV27, the J gene TRBJ1-2; 9 nucleotides align to TRBD1. In germline, CDR1 is MNHEY, CDR2 SMNVEV (reference sequence). CDR3 length equals 17 residues. V lost 2 bases and J lost 2; bases outside the gene matches: 9. CDR3 loop: CASSLRWGQGSNYGYTF. DNA of the CDR3: TGTGCCAGCAGTTTACGCTGGGGACAGGGATCCAACTATGGCTACACCTTC.

V and J are TRBV6-5 and TRBJ2-2, with D perhaps matching TRBD2 (6 bases). CDR3 size: 14 residues. Germline loops: CDR1 MNHEY, CDR2 SVGAGI. V shed 6 bases and J shed 7 bases, with 15 bases lying between them. The CDR3 DNA is TGTGCCAGCAGCGCCGGGACCGGGGGCGGGGAGCTGTTTTTT. Protein sequence: CASSAGTGGGELFF.

In this sample, this clone turned up once. This rearrangement joins TRBV7-2 to TRBJ2-5; 7 bases agree with TRBD2. Germline V gene sequence: CDR1 SGHTA, CDR2 FQGNSA. The CDR3 consists of 15 residues. The V gene end was trimmed by 1 base and the J gene end by 9 bases; junction bases not matched to a gene: 11. The CDR3 bases are TGTGCCAGCAGCTTAGGGGGACTAACCCGTGAATCCCAGTACTTC. Residues: CASSLGGLTRESQYF.

V and J are TRBV11-2 and TRBJ2-3; D gene ambiguous. From germline, CDR1 is SGHAT and CDR2 FQNNGV. The CDR3 consists of 12 residues. The ends were cut back, 4 bases at V and 6 bases at J, with 8 bases in the middle. The CDR3 sequence: CASSSPVDTQYF. CDR3 in DNA: TGTGCCAGCAGCTCCCCCGTGGATACGCAGTATTTT.

This clone has just one count. This sequence joins TRBV9 and TRBJ1-4, with D perhaps matching TRBD1 (6 bases). The V gene's germline CDR1 is SGDLS and CDR2 YYNGEE. The CDR3 is 15 amino acids. V gave up 4 bases and J gave up 0 bases, with 10 bases separating them. The CDR3 DNA reads TGTGCCAGCAGCAAGAACAGGGCAACTAATGAAAAACTGTTTTTT. Amino acids: CASSKNRATNEKLFF.

V is TRBV6-4 and J is TRBJ1-5, with 10 bases identical to TRBD1. The CDR3 is made up of 15 amino acids. Germline loops: CDR1 MRHNA, CDR2 SNTAGT. V shed 3 bases and J 2 bases; nucleotides not matched to a gene: 1. This chain's CDR3 is CASSEGTGGNQPQHF. DNA of the CDR3: TGTGCCAGCAGTGAGGGGACAGGGGGCAATCAGCCCCAGCATTTT.

The chain is built from TRBV19 and TRBJ1-1; D is uncertain. The germline V gene encodes CDR1 LNHDA and CDR2 SQIVND (reference sequence). The CDR3 spans 14 residues. Trimming took 1 base from V and 2 from J, leaving 8 bases between them. The CDR3 spells CASSIGDINTEAFF. CDR3 bases: TGTGCCAGTAGTATAGGTGACATTAACACTGAAGCTTTCTTT.

The chain is built from TRBV15 and TRBJ2-3; D is possibly TRBD2 (6 bases). The CDR3 length is 16 residues. Germline CDR1 reads LNHNV; CDR2 reads YYDKDF (reference sequence). V shed 0 bases and J shed 0 bases, with 10 bases lying between them. The CDR3 DNA follows: TGTGCCACCAGCAGAGACGGGACTGGGAGCACAGATACGCAGTATTTT. Protein: CATSRDGTGSTDTQYF.

Only one count was recorded for this clone. The chain links TRBV9 to TRBJ2-2; 9 positions match TRBD2. The CDR3 is 16 amino acids. V lost 0 bases to trimming and J lost 1 base; unmatched junction nucleotides: 1. Germline-derived CDR1 and CDR2 are SGDLS and YYNGEE. CDR3 DNA: TGTGCCAGCAGCGTAGGACTAGCGGTGAACACCGGGGAGCTGTTTTTT. This codes for CASSVGLAVNTGELFF.

The table lists this clone with a count of one. The chain couples TRBV18 to TRBJ2-7; 11 bases agree with TRBD2. The CDR3 loop spans 15 amino acids. Trimming at V came to 6 bases and at J to 1 base, leaving 5 bases not matched to a gene. In germline, CDR1 is KGHSH, CDR2 LQKENI. In DNA, the CDR3 is TGTGCCAGCTCGGAGATAGCGGGAGGGTCCTACGAGCAGTACTTC. Its protein product is CASSEIAGGSYEQYF.

The rearrangement uses TRBV6-5 and TRBJ1-1, with D uncertain. The CDR3 is 11 residues long. The germline CDR1 and CDR2 sequences are MNHEY and SVGAGI. V lost 4 bases and J lost 8, with 8 bases in between. CDR3 bases: TGTGCCAGCAGTTCTCTATCCGAAGCTTTCTTT. This codes for CASSSLSEAFF.

This chain uses TRBV19 with TRBJ2-3; TRBD2 aligns across 10 bases. The CDR3 has 17 amino acids. J gave up 3 bases and V 3 bases, and 9 bases lay outside the gene matches. Germline V CDR1 and CDR2: LNHDA, SQIVND (reference sequence). In DNA form, the CDR3 reads TGTGCCAGTAGTATGGGGGCTAGCGGGAGTCTGACAGATACGCAGTATTTT. Amino acids: CASSMGASGSLTDTQYF.

The count of this clone is one. This chain connects TRBV11-2 to TRBJ2-7; D is perhaps TRBD1 (5 bases). The CDR3 covers 13 residues. V lost 0 bases to trimming and J lost 6 bases, with 9 bases between them. Germline loops: CDR1 SGHAT, CDR2 FQNNGV. CDR3 sequence reads: CASSLDLGREQYF. For the CDR3, the DNA is TGTGCCAGCAGCTTAGATCTGGGGCGCGAGCAGTACTTC.

The CDR3 DNA reads TGTGCCAGCAGCTTAAGAGCCAGACTAGCGGGGGGCTTCGTAGATACGCAGTATTTT. Protein product: CASSLRARLAGGFVDTQYF. The rearrangement links TRBV7-3 to TRBJ2-3, with 13 nucleotides matching TRBD2. The CDR3 has 19 residues. Unmatched junction bases numbered 12, after V lost 1 base and J lost 5 bases. Germline-derived CDR1 and CDR2 are SGHTA and FQGTGA.

This clone was counted between two and nine times. The rearrangement uses TRBV19 and TRBJ2-2, with D maybe TRBD1 (5 bases). The V and J ends lost 6 bases and 6 bases respectively, with 14 bases between them. The CDR3 has 14 amino acids. CDR1 is LNHDA, CDR2 SQIVND, per germline (reference sequence). CDR3 loop: CASRLQGLAGELFF. The CDR3 region has the DNA TGTGCCAGTAGGCTCCAGGGTCTCGCCGGGGAGCTGTTTTTT.

The V call is TRBV11-2, the J call TRBJ2-1; D uncertain. CDR3 length equals 11 residues. Germline-derived CDR1 and CDR2 are SGHAT and FQNNGV. Trimming stripped 2 bases from V and 10 bases from J, with 6 bases between. This CDR3 reads CASSLSPEQFF. The CDR3, as DNA: TGTGCCAGCAGCTTATCGCCAGAGCAGTTCTTC. Full variable domain (missing parts from reference TRBV11-2 and TRBJ2-1): EAGVAQSPRYKIIEKRQSVAFWCNPISGHATLYWYQQILGQGPKLLIQFQNNGVVDDSQLPKDRFSAERLKGVDSTLKIQPAKLEDSAVYLCASSLSPEQFFGPGTRLTVL.

This rearrangement joins TRBV10-1 to TRBJ2-5; no clear D. V lost 0 bases and J lost 5, with 10 bases in between. Germline-derived CDR1 and CDR2 are WNHNN and SYGVQD (reference sequence). This CDR3 has 14 amino acids. CDR3 nucleotides: TGCGCCAGCAGTGAGTCCCCAAGTTCCGAGACCCAGTACTTC. It specifies CASSESPSSETQYF.

The V and J genes are TRBV5-1 and TRBJ2-5; 11 positions match TRBD2. V shed 4 bases, J shed 5 bases, and the junction held 7 bases outside the gene matches. Germline V lookup: CDR1 SGHRS, CDR2 YFSETQ. The CDR3 totals 15 residues. The CDR3 nucleotides are TGCGCCAGCAGCCGTACTAGCGGGAGTTGGGAGACCCAGTACTTC. The encoded protein is CASSRTSGSWETQYF.

The rearrangement uses TRBV6-6 and TRBJ1-6; unclear D gene. CDR1 is MNHNY, CDR2 SVGAGI, per germline (reference sequence). The CDR3 is 16 residues long. The ends were cut back, 6 bases at V and 0 bases at J, with 12 bases in the middle. In DNA form, the CDR3 reads TGTGCCAGCAGCATGACACCGAACTCCTATAATTCACCCCTCCACTTT. Its protein product is CASSMTPNSYNSPLHF.

The V call is TRBV10-1, the J call TRBJ2-2; TRBD2 is a possible D gene (6 bases). The CDR3 has 16 residues. CDR1 is WNHNN and CDR2 is SYGVQD in the germline V gene (reference sequence). The germline V and J ends were trimmed by 0 bases and 5 bases, with 13 bases remaining between them. This CDR3 reads CASSESLLAGTGELFF. The CDR3 bases are TGCGCCAGCAGTGAGTCTCTACTAGCAGGGACCGGGGAGCTGTTTTTT.

V gene TRBV28 combines with J gene TRBJ2-1; D is unclear. This CDR3 contains 16 residues. CDR1 and CDR2 (germline): MDHEN, SYDVKM. The ends were cut back, 6 bases at V and 3 bases at J, with 18 bases in the middle. For the CDR3, the DNA is TGTGCCAGCAGCTTACTAAGAGTAATCCACTACAATGAGCAGTTCTTC. It yields the protein CASSLLRVIHYNEQFF.

This chain connects TRBV7-6 to TRBJ1-2; D perhaps matches TRBD1 (6 bases). V was shortened by 2 bases and J by 2 bases, with 9 bases between the two germline ends. Germline V lookup: CDR1 SGHVS, CDR2 FNYEAQ. The CDR3 runs to 14 residues. This CDR3 is CASSLQGPNYGYTF. CDR3 bases: TGTGCCAGCAGCTTACAGGGGCCCAACTATGGCTACACCTTC.

V gene TRBV19 combines with J gene TRBJ1-2; perhaps TRBD1 as D (5 bases). CDR1 LNHDA and CDR2 SQIVND come from the germline V gene (reference sequence). The CDR3 has 18 residues. V dropped 6 bases and J dropped 5 bases, with 28 bases sitting between them. CDR3 nucleotide sequence: TGTGCCAGTAGCGACGGGGCCGGGTCCGGGGCCCTTGCATATGGCTACACCTTC. Its protein product is CASSDGAGSGALAYGYTF.

The rearrangement joins TRBV19 to TRBJ1-5, with unresolved D. The germline V and J ends were trimmed by 3 bases and 6 bases, with 6 bases remaining between them. In germline, CDR1 is LNHDA, CDR2 SQIVND (reference sequence). CDR3 length: 12 residues. CDR3 nucleotide sequence: TGTGCCAGTAGTATGGGGATTCAGCCCCAGCATTTT. It specifies CASSMGIQPQHF.

This chain connects TRBV27 to TRBJ2-3; D not resolved. The CDR3 has 14 amino acids. Between the trimmed V and J ends, which lost 2 bases and 2 bases, there was a span of 8 bases. CDR1 and CDR2 from the germline V gene are MNHEY and SMNVEV (reference sequence). Here the CDR3 reads CASSLGYNTDTQYF. For the CDR3, the DNA is TGTGCCAGCAGTTTAGGATACAACACAGATACGCAGTATTTT.

There are a few counts of this clone. This chain uses TRBV9 with TRBJ1-5; D is uncertain. Germline values: CDR1 SGDLS, CDR2 YYNGEE. V lost 0 bases to trimming and J lost 3 bases, with 10 bases between them. This CDR3 is built from 15 residues. The CDR3 bases are TGTGCCAGCAGCGTAGATGGGATAGTCAATCAGCCCCAGCATTTT. It translates to CASSVDGIVNQPQHF.

This sequence joins TRBV4-1 and TRBJ1-2; no clear D. The CDR3 sequence is 15 residues long. Germline V gives CDR1 MGHRA, CDR2 YSYEKL. V lost 2 bases and J 0 bases, leaving 10 bases between the germline ends. The CDR3 spells CASSQLTGANYGYTF. Written as DNA, the CDR3 is TGCGCCAGCAGCCAACTTACTGGGGCTAACTATGGCTACACCTTC.